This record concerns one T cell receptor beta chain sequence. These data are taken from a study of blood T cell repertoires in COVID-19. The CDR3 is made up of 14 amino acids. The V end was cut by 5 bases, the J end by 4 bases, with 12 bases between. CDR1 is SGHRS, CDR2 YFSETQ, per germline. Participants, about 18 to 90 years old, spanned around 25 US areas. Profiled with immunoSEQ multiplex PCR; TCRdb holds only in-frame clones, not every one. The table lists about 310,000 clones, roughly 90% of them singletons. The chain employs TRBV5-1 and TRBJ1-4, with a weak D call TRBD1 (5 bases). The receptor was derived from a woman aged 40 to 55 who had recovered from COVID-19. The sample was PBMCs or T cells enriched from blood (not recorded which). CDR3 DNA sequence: TGCGCCAGCAGTTTACAGGAGGGTAATGAAAAACTGTTTTTT. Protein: CASSLQEGNEKLFF.